These T cell receptor beta chains were read from a single sample in a study of post-analysis software for immune sequencing data. One entry per CDR3 protein, called by TCRdb with MiXCR from the PCR reads. The repertoire holds under 200,000 distinct CDR3 sequences, with under 40% as singletons. Material: blood, obtained after autologous hematopoietic stem cell transplantation. The receptors come from a girl aged 5 to 17 with multiple sclerosis. The CDR3 runs from the conserved cysteine through the conserved F or W.

V | CDR3
TRBV14 | CASSQTSSHITDTQYF
TRBV11-2 | CASSWGLRNDEQYF
TRBV5-1 | CASSHPGGSTFYNEQFF
TRBV12-3/TRBV12-4 | CASSPGNTEAFF
TRBV10-3 | CAISDAAETGWDTQYF
TRBV29-1 | CSVERGPASEAFF
TRBV20-1 | CSARRVGGEQFF
TRBV27 | CASSLQPTGLYEQYF
TRBV28 | CASSGGVLTLSYEQYF
TRBV29-1 | CSVKRLNPSNEQYF
TRBV14 | CASSPGTGKEYEQYF
TRBV3-1 | CASSQLAGGADTQYF
TRBV12-3/TRBV12-4 | CASSFGTGTRPQHF
TRBV18 | CASSPLASAVFSTDTQYF
TRBV6-5 | CASSPPSGRSTDTQYF
TRBV12-3/TRBV12-4 | CASSFNRGFDEQYF
TRBV27 | CASSLLTLGNNEQFF
TRBV29-1 | CNVEGTAYNEQFF
TRBV12-3/TRBV12-4 | CASSLMSSGRAYEQYF
TRBV29-1 | CSVEDQWDRVETEAFF
TRBV19 | CASSGMALTDTQYF
TRBV7-8 | CASSSSGQARNTIYF
TRBV13 | CASKPSSNRHEQFF
TRBV7-9 | CASSLLGGFSEQYF
TRBV5-1 | CASSLGGTSGVNEQFF
TRBV5-4 | CASSLDSGSHNEQFF
TRBV5-1 | CASCLAPDYEQYF
TRBV5-1 | CASSLLGWGTEAFF
TRBV5-1 | CASSLGGSGRQETQYF
TRBV9 | CASSPTGAGYTF
TRBV7-9 | CASSPIGSGPTYTQYF
TRBV10-1 | CASSDPGTDTQYF
TRBV12-3/TRBV12-4 | CASSSPLGTAYNEQFF
TRBV12-3/TRBV12-4 | CASSWGIYRQFF
TRBV29-1 | CSVDQREGGTDTQYF
TRBV5-1 | CASSLALGRGRNEQFF
TRBV7-9 | CASSPGEIYGYTF
TRBV7-9 | CASSSAGTGNQSQHF
TRBV12-3/TRBV12-4 | CASTVAGNTEAFF
TRBV7-9 | CASSPGTSGRSHNEQFF
TRBV5-1 | CASSATGQGATEAFF
TRBV2 | CASRDSNTGELFF
TRBV20-1 | CSAGRLAGASGEQFF
TRBV29-1 | CSARMGAKTPYNEQFF
TRBV20-1 | CSARPEGARVDQPQHF
TRBV4-3 | CASSQEGRANSYNEQFF
TRBV4-3 | CASSRKEWGETQYF
TRBV7-2 | CASSSLPDWRAEQYF
TRBV5-1 | CAIPIGTGGLDTEAFF
TRBV21-1 | CASSKGSSLYRTQFF
TRBV6-1 | CASQRGNTEAFF